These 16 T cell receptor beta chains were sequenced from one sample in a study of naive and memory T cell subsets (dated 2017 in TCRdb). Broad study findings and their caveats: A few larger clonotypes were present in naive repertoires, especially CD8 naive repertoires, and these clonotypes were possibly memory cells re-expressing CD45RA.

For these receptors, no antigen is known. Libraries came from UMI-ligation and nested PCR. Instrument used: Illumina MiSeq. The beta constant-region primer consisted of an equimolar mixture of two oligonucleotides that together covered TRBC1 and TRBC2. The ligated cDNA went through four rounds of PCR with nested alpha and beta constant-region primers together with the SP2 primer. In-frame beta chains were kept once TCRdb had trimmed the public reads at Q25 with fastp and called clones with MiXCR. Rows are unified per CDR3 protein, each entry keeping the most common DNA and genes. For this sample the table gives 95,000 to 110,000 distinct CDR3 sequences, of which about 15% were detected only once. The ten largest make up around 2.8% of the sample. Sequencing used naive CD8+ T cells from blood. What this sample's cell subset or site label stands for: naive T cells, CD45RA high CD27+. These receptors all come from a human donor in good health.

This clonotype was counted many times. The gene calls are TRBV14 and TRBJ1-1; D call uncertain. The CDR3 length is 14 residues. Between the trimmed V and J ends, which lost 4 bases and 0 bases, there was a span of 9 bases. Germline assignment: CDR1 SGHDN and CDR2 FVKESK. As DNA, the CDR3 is TGTGCCAGCAGCCCGTGGATGGTGAACACTGAAGCTTTCTTT. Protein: CASSPWMVNTEAFF.

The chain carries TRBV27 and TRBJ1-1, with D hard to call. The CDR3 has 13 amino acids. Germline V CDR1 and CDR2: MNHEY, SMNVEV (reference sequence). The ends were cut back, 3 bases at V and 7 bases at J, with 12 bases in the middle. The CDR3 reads CASSFSSGGEAFF. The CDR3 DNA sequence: TGTGCCAGCAGTTTCTCGTCGGGCGGTGAAGCTTTCTTT.

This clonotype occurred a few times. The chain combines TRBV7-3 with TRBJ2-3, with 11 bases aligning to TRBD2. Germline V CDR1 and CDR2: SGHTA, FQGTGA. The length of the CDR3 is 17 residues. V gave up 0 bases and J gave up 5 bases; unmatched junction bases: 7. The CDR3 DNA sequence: TGTGCCAGCAGCTTAACGGGTAGCGGGGGGGCCGGAGATACGCAGTATTTT. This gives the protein CASSLTGSGGAGDTQYF.

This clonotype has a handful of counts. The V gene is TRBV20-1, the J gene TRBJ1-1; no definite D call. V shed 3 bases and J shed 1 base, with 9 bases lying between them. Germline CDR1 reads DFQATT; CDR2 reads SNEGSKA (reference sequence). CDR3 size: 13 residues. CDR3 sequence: CSASRRQNTEAFF. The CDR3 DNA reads TGCAGTGCTAGTCGTCGACAGAACACTGAAGCTTTCTTT.

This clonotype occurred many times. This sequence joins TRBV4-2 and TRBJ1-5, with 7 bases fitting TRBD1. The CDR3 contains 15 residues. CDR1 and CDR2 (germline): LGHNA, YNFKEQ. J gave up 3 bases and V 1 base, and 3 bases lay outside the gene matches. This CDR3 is CASSQATGVNQPQHF. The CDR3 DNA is TGTGCCAGCAGCCAAGCTACAGGGGTCAATCAGCCCCAGCATTTT.

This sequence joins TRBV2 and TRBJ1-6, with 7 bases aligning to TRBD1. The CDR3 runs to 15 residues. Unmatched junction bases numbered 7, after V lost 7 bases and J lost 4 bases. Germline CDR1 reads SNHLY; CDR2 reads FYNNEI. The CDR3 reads CASIQGGPYNSPLHF. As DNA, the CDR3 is TGTGCCAGCATTCAGGGGGGCCCGTATAATTCACCCCTCCACTTT.

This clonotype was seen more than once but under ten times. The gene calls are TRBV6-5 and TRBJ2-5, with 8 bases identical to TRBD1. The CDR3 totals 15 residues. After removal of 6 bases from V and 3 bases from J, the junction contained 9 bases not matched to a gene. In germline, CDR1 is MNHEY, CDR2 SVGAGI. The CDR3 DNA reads TGTGCCAGCAGGGGACGACAGGGGCTTGAAGAGACCCAGTACTTC. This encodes CASRGRQGLEETQYF.

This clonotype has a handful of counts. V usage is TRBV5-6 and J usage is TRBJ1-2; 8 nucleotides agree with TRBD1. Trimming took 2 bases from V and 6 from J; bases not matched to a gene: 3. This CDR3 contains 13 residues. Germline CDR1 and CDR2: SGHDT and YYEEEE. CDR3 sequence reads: CASSFGQGNGYTF. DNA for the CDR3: TGTGCCAGCAGCTTCGGACAGGGCAATGGCTACACCTTC.

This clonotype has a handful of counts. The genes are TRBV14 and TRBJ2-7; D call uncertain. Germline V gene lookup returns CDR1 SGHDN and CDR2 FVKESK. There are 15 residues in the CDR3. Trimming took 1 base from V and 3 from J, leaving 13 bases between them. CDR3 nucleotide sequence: TGTGCCAGCAGCCAAGCTTTCGGCATGTACTACGAGCAGTACTTC. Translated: CASSQAFGMYYEQYF.

The CDR3: CASSSRDSSSYNEQFF. CDR3 bases: TGTGCCAGCAGCTCTCGGGACTCCAGCTCCTACAATGAGCAGTTCTTC. The chain couples TRBV7-9 to TRBJ2-1; tentative D call: TRBD2 (6 bases). This CDR3 is built from 16 residues. In germline, CDR1 is SEHNR, CDR2 FQNEAQ (reference sequence). V was clipped by 4 bases and J by 0 bases, with 13 bases between them.

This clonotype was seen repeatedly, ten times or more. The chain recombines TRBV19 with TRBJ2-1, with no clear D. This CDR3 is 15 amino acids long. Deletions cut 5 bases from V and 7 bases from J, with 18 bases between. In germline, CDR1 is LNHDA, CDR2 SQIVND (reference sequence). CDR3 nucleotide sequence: TGTGCCAGTAGTGCTCTTATTGGGTTTGAGAATGAGCAGTTCTTC. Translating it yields CASSALIGFENEQFF. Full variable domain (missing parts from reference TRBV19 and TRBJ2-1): DGGITQSPKYLFRKEGQNVTLSCEQNLNHDAMYWYRQDPGQGLRLIYYSQIVNDFQKGDIAEGYSVSREKKESFPLTVTSAQKNPTAFYLCASSALIGFENEQFFGPGTRLTVL.

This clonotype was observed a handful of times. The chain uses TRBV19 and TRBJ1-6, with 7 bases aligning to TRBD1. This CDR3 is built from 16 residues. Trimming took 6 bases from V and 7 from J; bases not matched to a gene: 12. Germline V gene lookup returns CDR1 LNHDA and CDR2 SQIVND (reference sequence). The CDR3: CASSVIQTGLNSPLHF. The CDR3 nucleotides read TGTGCCAGTAGCGTGATCCAGACAGGGCTCAATTCACCCCTCCACTTT.

CDR3 sequence: CASSLLFERATEQFF. The DNA of the CDR3 is TGTGCCAGCAGTTTATTGTTCGAGCGGGCGACCGAGCAGTTCTTC. V gene TRBV28 combines with J gene TRBJ2-1, with D perhaps matching TRBD2 (6 bases). The CDR3 is 15 residues long. The germline V and J ends were trimmed by 1 base and 10 bases, with 17 bases remaining between them. The germline V gene encodes CDR1 MDHEN and CDR2 SYDVKM.

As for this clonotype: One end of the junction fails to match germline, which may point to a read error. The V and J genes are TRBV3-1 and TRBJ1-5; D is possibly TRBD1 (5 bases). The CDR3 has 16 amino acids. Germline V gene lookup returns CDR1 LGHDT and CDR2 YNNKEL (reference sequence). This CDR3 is CASSRGGPQENQPQNF. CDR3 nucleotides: TGTGCCAGCAGCCGGGGAGGGCCACAGGAAAATCAGCCCCAGAATTTT. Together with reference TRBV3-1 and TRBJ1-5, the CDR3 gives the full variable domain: DTAVSQTPKYLVTQMGNDKSIKCEQNLGHDTMYWYKQDSKKFLKIMFSYNNKELIINETVPNRFSPKSPDKAHLNLHINSLELGDSAVYFCASSRGGPQENQPQNFGDGTRLSIL.

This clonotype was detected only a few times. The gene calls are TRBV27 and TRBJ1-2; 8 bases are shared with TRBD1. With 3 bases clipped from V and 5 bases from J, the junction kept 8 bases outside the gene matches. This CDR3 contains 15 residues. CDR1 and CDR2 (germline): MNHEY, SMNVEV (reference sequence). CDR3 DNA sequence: TGTGCCAGCAGTTTGAGGACAGGGATGAGGTATGGCTACACCTTC. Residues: CASSLRTGMRYGYTF.

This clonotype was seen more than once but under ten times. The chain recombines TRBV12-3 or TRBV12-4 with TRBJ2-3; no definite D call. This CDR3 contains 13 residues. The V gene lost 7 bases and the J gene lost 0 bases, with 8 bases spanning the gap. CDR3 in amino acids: CASTKFSTDTQYF. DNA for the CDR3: TGTGCCAGCACGAAGTTTAGCACAGATACGCAGTATTTT.